This TCR beta chain was sequenced for a study of T cells in tuberculosis. Study observations and caveats: Active tuberculosis patients had shorter CDR3-alpha; the beta difference was nonsignificant. GMM-specific TCRs were nearer to active tuberculosis alpha repertoires, suggesting expansion.

Data came from immunoSEQ multiplex PCR; TCRdb stores just in-frame clones and leaves some out. The table has about 34,000 clones, under 98% seen once. V gave up 9 bases and J gave up 3 bases, with 11 bases separating them. Germline values: CDR1 LNHDA, CDR2 SQIVND (reference sequence). The length of the CDR3 is 12 residues. In the case of this clone: Its antigen is not identified.

Latent tuberculosis screening used tuberculin skin test and IGRA at entry. The sequenced sample consisted of PBMCs. J is TRBJ1-2 and V is TRBV19; the D is unclear. This TCR came from a donor between 10 and 29 years old with latent tuberculosis or without tuberculosis infection. The CDR3 sequence is CASSLVDYGYTF. CDR3 DNA sequence: TGTGCCAGCTCTCTAGTGGACTATGGCTACACCTTC. The full variable domain, completed using reference TRBV19 and TRBJ1-2, is DGGITQSPKYLFRKEGQNVTLSCEQNLNHDAMYWYRQDPGQGLRLIYYSQIVNDFQKGDIAEGYSVSREKKESFPLTVTSAQKNPTAFYLCASSLVDYGYTFGSGTRLTVV.